This T cell receptor (beta chain) comes out of a study of CD8 T cells in ankylosing spondylitis. Overall study results and limits: Apparently characteristic of ankylosing spondylitis blood was a TCR beta motif (about 8 highly homologous variants). Earlier authors reported some of these motif variants in reactive arthritis synovial fluid and blood. Relatively rare in peripheral blood, disease-linked clones were also CD8+. Clones tied to disease were said to be significantly enriched in matched ankylosing spondylitis synovial fluid.

Construction of TCR beta libraries was performed using quantitative 5'-RACE with molecular barcodes. TCRdb analysed the 5' RACE reads with MiXCR anew, one entry per CDR3 protein. This table has about 500,000 distinct CDR3 sequences, approximately 5.3% appearing once. With respect to this clonotype: Its antigen is as yet unknown. A much larger clone sits a single nucleotide away, making a read error possible.

With 0 bases removed from V and 4 bases from J, the gap between germline ends came to 18 bases. Germline CDR1 is LGHNA and CDR2 is YSLEER. The CDR3 has 17 residues. The V and J genes are TRBV4-3 and TRBJ2-5, with D perhaps matching TRBD2 (6 bases). This receptor was identified in a male donor with ankylosing spondylitis. What was sequenced was blood, either unsorted or a sorted T cell fraction (not recorded which). CDR3 sequence reads: CASSQDFRGAARETQYF. CDR3 sequence (DNA): TGCGCCAGCAGCCAAGATTTTCGCGGGGCGGCCCGAGAGACCCAGTACTTC.